These T cell receptor beta chains were read from a single sample in a study of cytomegalovirus exposure and HLA in healthy donors. This table comes from immunoSEQ multiplex PCR, and its TCRdb copy is limited to in-frame clones, with some not included. The top ten clones hold roughly 13% of a sample with about 220,000 clones, roughly 83% of them seen once. Specimen: PBMCs. The receptor set was obtained from a woman aged 25 to 45 in good health and CMV-seropositive. CDR3s include the opening cysteine and the closing phenylalanine or tryptophan. The order of the fields is D gene, clone size, J gene, V gene, CDR3 protein, CDR3 DNA. D genes are given only for firm matches. Expanded clones are given a class, and other clones once, few, many or no size at all.

d_call: -; clone_size: -; j_call: TRBJ1-1; v_call: TRBV27; cdr3_aa: CASSLVGNTEAFF; cdr3_nt: TGTGCCAGCAGTTTAGTGGGCAACACTGAAGCTTTCTTT
d_call: TRBD2; clone_size: few; j_call: TRBJ2-7; v_call: TRBV30; cdr3_aa: CAWASGSYEQYF; cdr3_nt: TGTGCCTGGGCTAGCGGGAGCTACGAGCAGTACTTC
d_call: TRBD2; clone_size: -; j_call: TRBJ2-7; v_call: TRBV2; cdr3_aa: CASSDPQRDVYEQYF; cdr3_nt: TGTGCCAGCAGTGATCCCCAGCGGGACGTCTACGAGCAGTACTTC
d_call: -; clone_size: -; j_call: TRBJ1-5; v_call: TRBV6-4; cdr3_aa: CASTLLRVHQPQHF; cdr3_nt: TGTGCCAGCACGCTCCTGCGGGTGCATCAGCCCCAGCATTTT
d_call: TRBD1; clone_size: -; j_call: TRBJ1-2; v_call: TRBV7-3; cdr3_aa: CASSLKGTGSGYTF; cdr3_nt: TGTGCCAGCAGCTTAAAGGGGACAGGATCTGGCTACACCTTC
d_call: -; clone_size: -; j_call: TRBJ1-3; v_call: TRBV5-1; cdr3_aa: CASSQSRDGNSGNTIYF; cdr3_nt: TGCGCCAGCAGCCAGTCGCGGGACGGGAACTCTGGAAACACCATATATTTT
d_call: -; clone_size: -; j_call: TRBJ2-7; v_call: TRBV9; cdr3_aa: CASSDGTSREQYF; cdr3_nt: TGTGCCAGCAGCGACGGGACCTCTCGTGAGCAGTACTTC
d_call: -; clone_size: -; j_call: TRBJ2-5; v_call: TRBV2; cdr3_aa: CASSGGGETQYF; cdr3_nt: TGTGCCAGCAGTGGTGGGGGGGAGACCCAGTACTTC
d_call: -; clone_size: once; j_call: TRBJ1-2; v_call: TRBV5-1; cdr3_aa: CASRSQAGTLDGYTF; cdr3_nt: TGCGCCAGCAGATCTCAAGCCGGGACACTCGATGGCTACACCTTC
d_call: TRBD2; clone_size: -; j_call: TRBJ2-3; v_call: TRBV2; cdr3_aa: CAVPSGRVPDTQYF; cdr3_nt: TGTGCCGTCCCTAGCGGGAGGGTCCCAGATACGCAGTATTTT
d_call: -; clone_size: -; j_call: TRBJ2-7; v_call: TRBV7-2; cdr3_aa: CASSTSVHEQYF; cdr3_nt: TGTGCCAGCAGCACGAGCGTCCACGAGCAGTACTTC
d_call: -; clone_size: -; j_call: TRBJ2-7; v_call: TRBV27; cdr3_aa: CASRYSPYEQYF; cdr3_nt: TGTGCCAGCCGGTACAGTCCCTACGAGCAGTACTTC
d_call: -; clone_size: -; j_call: TRBJ2-1; v_call: TRBV29-1; cdr3_aa: CSVPLGEIEQFF; cdr3_nt: TGCAGCGTTCCCCTAGGGGAGATTGAGCAGTTCTTC